This TCR beta chain is from a study of identical twins. V gave up 5 bases and J gave up 5 bases; unmatched junction bases: 12. The CDR3 covers 17 residues. Looked up from germline, CDR1 is MGHRA and CDR2 is YSYEKL. This clonotype was seen many times. Antigen specificity is unknown. General study points: Modeled out-of-frame TCR alpha sharing in monozygotic twins fell below observed levels. Its conclusions, products of cross-sectional statistical analysis, did not come from following the same donors.

TCRdb re-called the 5' RACE reads through MiXCR, storing one row per CDR3 protein. The sample holds approximately 250,000 distinct CDR3 sequences, 6% to 7% seen once. The sample was also linked to a second study, of T cells expressing NK-cell markers. From that report: In sorted CD3+CD56+NKG2C+, CD3+CD56+NKG2C- and CD3+CD56-NKG2C+ T cells, TCR beta repertoires were obtained.

This receptor was obtained from a woman under 30 in good health. The source material was CD8+ T cells sorted from blood. The chain has TRBV4-1 and TRBJ2-4; 10 bases map to TRBD2. The chain's CDR3 is CASSFDERGGRENIQYF. The CDR3 nucleotides are TGCGCCAGCAGCTTCGACGAGCGGGGGGGCCGGGAAAACATTCAGTACTTC.